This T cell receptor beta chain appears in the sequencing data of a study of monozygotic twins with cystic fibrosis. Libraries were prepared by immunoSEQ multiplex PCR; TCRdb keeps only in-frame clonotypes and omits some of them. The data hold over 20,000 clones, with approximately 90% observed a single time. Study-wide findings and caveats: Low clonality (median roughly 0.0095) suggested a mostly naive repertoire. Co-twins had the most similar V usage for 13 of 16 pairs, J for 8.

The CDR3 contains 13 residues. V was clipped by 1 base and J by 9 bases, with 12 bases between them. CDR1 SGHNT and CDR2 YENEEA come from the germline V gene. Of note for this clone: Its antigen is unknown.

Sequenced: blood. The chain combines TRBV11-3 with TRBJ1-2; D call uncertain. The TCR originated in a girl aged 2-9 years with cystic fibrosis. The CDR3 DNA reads TGTGCCAGCAGCTTAGTTCTTGGAGGGAGCTACACCTTC. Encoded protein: CASSLVLGGSYTF.